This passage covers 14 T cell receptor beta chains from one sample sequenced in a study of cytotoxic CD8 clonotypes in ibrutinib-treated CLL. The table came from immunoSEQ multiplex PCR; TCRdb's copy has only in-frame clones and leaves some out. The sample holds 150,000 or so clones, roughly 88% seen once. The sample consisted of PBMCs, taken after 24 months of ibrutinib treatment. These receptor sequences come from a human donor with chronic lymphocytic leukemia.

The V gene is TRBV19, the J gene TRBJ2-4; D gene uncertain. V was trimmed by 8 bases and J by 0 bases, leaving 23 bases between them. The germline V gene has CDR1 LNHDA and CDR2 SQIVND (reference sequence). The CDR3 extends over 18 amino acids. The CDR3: CASGNIGWQEPAKNIQYF. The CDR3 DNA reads TGTGCCAGTGGCAATATTGGATGGCAGGAGCCAGCCAAAAACATTCAGTACTTC.

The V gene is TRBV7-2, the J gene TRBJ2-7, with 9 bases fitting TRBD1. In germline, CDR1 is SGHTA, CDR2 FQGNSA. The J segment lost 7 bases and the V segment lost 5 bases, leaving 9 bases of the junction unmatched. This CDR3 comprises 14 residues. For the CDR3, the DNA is TGTGCCAGCAGCGTCGGGACAGGGTCGTTAGAGCAGTACTTC. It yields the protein CASSVGTGSLEQYF.

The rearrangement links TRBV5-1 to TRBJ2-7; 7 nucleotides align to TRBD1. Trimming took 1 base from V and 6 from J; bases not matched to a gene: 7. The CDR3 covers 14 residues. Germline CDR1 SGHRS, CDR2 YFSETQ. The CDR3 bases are TGCGCCAGCAGCTTGAAAGCACAGGGGAGCGAGCAGTACTTC. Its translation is CASSLKAQGSEQYF.

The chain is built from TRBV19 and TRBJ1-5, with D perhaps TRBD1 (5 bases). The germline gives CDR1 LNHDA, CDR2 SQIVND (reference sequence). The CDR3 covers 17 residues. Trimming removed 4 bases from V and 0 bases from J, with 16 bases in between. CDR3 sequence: CASSTPRQTLSNQPQHF. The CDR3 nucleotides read TGTGCCAGTAGTACCCCGAGACAGACCCTTAGCAATCAGCCCCAGCATTTT.

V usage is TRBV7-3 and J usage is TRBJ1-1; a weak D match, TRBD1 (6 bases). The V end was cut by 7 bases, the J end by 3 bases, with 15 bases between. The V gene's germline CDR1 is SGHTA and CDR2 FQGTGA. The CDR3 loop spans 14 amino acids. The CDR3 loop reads CASKEGVVDTEAFF. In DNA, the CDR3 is TGTGCCAGCAAGGAGGGGGTGGTGGACACTGAAGCTTTCTTT.

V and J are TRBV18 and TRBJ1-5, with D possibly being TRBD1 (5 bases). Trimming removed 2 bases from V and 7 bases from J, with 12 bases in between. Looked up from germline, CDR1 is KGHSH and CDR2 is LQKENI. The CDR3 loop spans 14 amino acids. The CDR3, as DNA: TGTGCCAGCTCACCAAGCGCGTCAGGGCAGCCCCAGCATTTT. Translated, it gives CASSPSASGQPQHF.

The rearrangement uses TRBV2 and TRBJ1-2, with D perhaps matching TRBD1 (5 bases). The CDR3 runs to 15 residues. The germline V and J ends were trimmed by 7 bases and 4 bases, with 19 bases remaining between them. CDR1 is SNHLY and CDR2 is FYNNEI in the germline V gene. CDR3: CASTTSGDRSYGYTF. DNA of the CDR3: TGTGCCAGCACCACCTCGGGGGACCGATCCTATGGCTACACCTTC.

This CDR3 is CASSAQLAGIIGELFF. CDR3 sequence (DNA): TGTGCCAGCAGTGCTCAACTAGCGGGCATAATCGGGGAGCTGTTTTTT. This chain links TRBV2 with TRBJ2-2; 9 bases fit TRBD2. V dropped 4 bases and J dropped 7; count of bases not matched to a gene: 10. CDR1 is SNHLY, CDR2 FYNNEI, per germline. The CDR3 extends over 16 amino acids.

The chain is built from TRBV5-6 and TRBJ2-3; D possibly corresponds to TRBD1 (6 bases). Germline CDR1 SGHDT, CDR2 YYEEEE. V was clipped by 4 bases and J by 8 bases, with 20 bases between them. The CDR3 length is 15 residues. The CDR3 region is CASSRPATGVGTQYF. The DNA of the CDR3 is TGTGCCAGCAGCCGCCCCGCGACAGGAGTGGGTACGCAGTATTTT.

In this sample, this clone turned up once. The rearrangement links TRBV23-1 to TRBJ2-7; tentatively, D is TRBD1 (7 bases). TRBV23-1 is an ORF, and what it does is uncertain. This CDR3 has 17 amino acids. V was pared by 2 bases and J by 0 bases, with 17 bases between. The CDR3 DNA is TGCGCCAGCAGTCAAGGAGGGGGCAGTTTTCCCTCCTACGAGCAGTACTTC. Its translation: CASSQGGGSFPSYEQYF.

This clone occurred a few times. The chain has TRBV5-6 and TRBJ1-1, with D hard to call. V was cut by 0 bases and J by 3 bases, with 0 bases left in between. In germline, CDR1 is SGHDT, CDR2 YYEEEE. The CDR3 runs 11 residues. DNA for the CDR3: TGTGCCAGCAGCTTGGACACTGAAGCTTTCTTT. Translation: CASSLDTEAFF.

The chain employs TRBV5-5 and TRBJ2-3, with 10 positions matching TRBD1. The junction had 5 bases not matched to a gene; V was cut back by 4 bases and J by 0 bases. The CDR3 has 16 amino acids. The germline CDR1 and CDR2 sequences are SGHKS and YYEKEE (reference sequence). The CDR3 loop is CASSPGQGVSTDTQYF. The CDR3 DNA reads TGTGCCAGCAGCCCCGGACAGGGGGTTAGCACAGATACGCAGTATTTT.

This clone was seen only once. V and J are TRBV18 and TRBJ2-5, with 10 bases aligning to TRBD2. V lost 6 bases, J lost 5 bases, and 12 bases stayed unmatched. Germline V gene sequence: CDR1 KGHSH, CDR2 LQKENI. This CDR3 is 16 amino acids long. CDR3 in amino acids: CASSQLASGGVETQYF. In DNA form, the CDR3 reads TGTGCCAGCTCGCAACTAGCCAGCGGGGGGGTTGAGACCCAGTACTTC.

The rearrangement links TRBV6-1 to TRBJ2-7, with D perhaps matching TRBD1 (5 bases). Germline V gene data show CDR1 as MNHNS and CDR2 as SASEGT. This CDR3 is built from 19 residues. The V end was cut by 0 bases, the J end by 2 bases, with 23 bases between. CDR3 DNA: TGTGCCAGCAGTGAAGCGCTTCCCGGGTACAGGCAAATGACCTACGAGCAGTACTTC. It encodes CASSEALPGYRQMTYEQYF.